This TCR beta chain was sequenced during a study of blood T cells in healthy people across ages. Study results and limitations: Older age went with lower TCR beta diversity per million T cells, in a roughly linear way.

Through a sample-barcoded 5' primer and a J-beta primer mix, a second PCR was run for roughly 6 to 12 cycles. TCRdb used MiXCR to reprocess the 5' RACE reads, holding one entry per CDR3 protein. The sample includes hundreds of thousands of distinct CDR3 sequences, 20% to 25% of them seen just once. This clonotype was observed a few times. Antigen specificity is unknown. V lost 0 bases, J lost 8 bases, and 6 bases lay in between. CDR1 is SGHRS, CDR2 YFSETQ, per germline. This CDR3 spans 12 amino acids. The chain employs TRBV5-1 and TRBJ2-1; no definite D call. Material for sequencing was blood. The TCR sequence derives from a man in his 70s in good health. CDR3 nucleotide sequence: TGCGCCAGCAGCTTGGCTACACATGAGCAGTTCTTC. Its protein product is CASSLATHEQFF. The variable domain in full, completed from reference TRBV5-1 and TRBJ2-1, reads KAGVTQTPRYLIKTRGQQVTLSCSPISGHRSVSWYQQTPGQGLQFLFEYFSETQRNKGNFPGRFSGRQFSNSRSEMNVSTLELGDSALYLCASSLATHEQFFGPGTRLTVL.